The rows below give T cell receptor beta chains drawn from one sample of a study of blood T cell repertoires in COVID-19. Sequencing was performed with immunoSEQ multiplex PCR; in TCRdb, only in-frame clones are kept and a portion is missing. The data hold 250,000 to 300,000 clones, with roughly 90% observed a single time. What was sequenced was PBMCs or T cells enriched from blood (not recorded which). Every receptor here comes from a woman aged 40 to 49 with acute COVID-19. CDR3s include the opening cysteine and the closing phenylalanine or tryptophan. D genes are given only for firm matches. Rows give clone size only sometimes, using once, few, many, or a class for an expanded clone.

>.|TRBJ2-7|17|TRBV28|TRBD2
CASSLGTSGTYSYEQYF
TGTGCCAGCAGTTTGGGGACTAGCGGGACCTACTCCTACGAGCAGTACTTC
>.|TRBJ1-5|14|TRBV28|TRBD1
CASGGDRGNQPQHF
TGTGCCAGCGGGGGCGACAGGGGCAATCAGCCCCAGCATTTT
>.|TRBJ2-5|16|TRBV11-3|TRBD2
CASSHGLAGVRETQYF
TGTGCCAGCAGCCACGGACTAGCGGGAGTTCGAGAGACCCAGTACTTC
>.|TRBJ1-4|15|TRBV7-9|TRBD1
CASSLEAGGREKLFF
TGTGCCAGCAGCTTAGAGGCAGGGGGCCGTGAAAAACTGTTTTTT
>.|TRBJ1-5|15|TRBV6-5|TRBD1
CASSTDRGGNQPQHF
TGTGCCAGCAGTACGGACAGGGGAGGCAATCAGCCCCAGCATTTT
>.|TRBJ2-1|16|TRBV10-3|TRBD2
CAISEPRAGGANEQFF
TGTGCCATCAGTGAGCCCCGAGCGGGAGGGGCGAATGAGCAGTTCTTC
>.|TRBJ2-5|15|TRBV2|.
CASSAVAGGTETQYF
TGTGCCAGCAGTGCGGTCGCTGGAGGGACGGAGACCCAGTACTTC
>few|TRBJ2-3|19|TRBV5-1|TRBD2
CASSRLPTQGGGITDTQYF
TGCGCCAGCAGCCGTCTCCCCACCCAAGGCGGGGGAATAACAGATACGCAGTATTTT
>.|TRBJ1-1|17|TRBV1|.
CTSSPRGSQGENTEAFF
TGCACCAGCAGCCCCCGGGGGAGCCAGGGCGAAAACACTGAAGCTTTCTTT
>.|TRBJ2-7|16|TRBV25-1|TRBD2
CASSSQPLAGRGEQYF
TGTGCCAGCAGTTCACAACCGCTAGCGGGCCGTGGGGAGCAGTACTTC
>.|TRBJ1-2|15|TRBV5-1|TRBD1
CASSLEVGQGDGYTF
TGCGCCAGCAGCCTGGAGGTGGGACAGGGGGATGGCTACACCTTC
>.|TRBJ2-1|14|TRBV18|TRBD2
CASSPGLASLEQFF
TGTGCCAGCTCACCAGGACTAGCGTCCCTTGAGCAGTTCTTC
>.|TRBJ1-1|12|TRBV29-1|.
CSVEGRKVEAFF
TGCAGCGTTGAAGGGAGAAAGGTTGAAGCTTTCTTT
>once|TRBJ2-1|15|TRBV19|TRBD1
CASSMDRGPYNEQFF
TGTGCCAGTAGTATGGACAGGGGACCCTACAATGAGCAGTTCTTC
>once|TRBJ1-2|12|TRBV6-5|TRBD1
CAVRGFPYGYTF
TGTGCGGTCAGGGGGTTCCCCTATGGCTACACCTTC
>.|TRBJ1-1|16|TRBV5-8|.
CASSLFTNSKNTEAFF
TGTGCCAGCAGCTTGTTTACGAACAGCAAGAACACTGAAGCTTTCTTT
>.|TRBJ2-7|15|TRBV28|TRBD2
CASSSRRREGREQYF
TGTGCCAGCAGTTCCCGTCGGCGGGAGGGCCGCGAGCAGTACTTC
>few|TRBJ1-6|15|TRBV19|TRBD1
CASSMSQGADSPLHF
TGTGCCAGTAGTATGTCTCAGGGGGCAGATTCACCCCTCCACTTT
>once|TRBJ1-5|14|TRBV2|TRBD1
CASRPGQGASAQHF
TGTGCCAGCAGACCCGGACAGGGTGCATCGGCCCAGCATTTT
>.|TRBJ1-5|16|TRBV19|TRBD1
CASRPIDRGTNPPQHF
TGTGCCAGTAGGCCGATAGACAGGGGGACGAATCCGCCCCAGCATTTT
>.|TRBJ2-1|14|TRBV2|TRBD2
CASRGAGGLNEQFF
TGTGCCAGCAGGGGAGCGGGAGGGCTCAATGAGCAGTTCTTC
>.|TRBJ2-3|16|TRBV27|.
CASSVWGDASTDTQYF
TGTGCCAGCAGCGTTTGGGGGGATGCGAGCACAGATACGCAGTATTTT
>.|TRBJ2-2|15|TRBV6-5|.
CASKLGGADTGELFF
TGTGCCAGCAAATTAGGGGGAGCGGACACCGGGGAGCTGTTTTTT
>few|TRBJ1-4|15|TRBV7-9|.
CASSSQRRSNEKLFF
TGTGCCAGCAGCTCACAACGGAGGTCTAATGAAAAACTGTTTTTT
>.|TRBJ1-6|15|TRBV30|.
CAWSEQGFYNSPLHF
TGTGCCTGGAGTGAACAGGGTTTCTATAATTCACCCCTCCACTTT
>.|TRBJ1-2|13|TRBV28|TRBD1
CASSRTGGYGYTF
TGTGCCAGCAGTCGGACAGGGGGCTATGGCTACACCTTC
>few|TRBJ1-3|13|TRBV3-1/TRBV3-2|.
CAVTGNSGNTIYF
TGTGCCGTGACGGGAAACTCTGGAAACACCATATATTTT
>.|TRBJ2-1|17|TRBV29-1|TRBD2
CSVGGSASGRAYGEQFF
TGCAGCGTTGGGGGATCTGCTAGCGGGAGGGCCTATGGTGAGCAGTTCTTC
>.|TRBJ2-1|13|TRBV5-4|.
CASSRGGWNEQFF
TGTGCCAGCAGCAGAGGAGGGTGGAATGAGCAGTTCTTC
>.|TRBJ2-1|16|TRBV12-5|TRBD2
CASGWVREVPYNEQFF
TGTGCTAGTGGTTGGGTACGGGAGGTACCCTACAATGAGCAGTTCTTC
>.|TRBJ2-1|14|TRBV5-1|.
CATSERGGMYEQFF
TGCGCCACCTCTGAGAGGGGGGGGATGTATGAGCAGTTCTTC
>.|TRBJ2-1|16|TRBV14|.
CASSQDSDRTVNEQFF
TGTGCCAGCAGCCAAGACTCGGATCGGACAGTAAATGAGCAGTTCTTC
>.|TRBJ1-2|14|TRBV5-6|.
CASSSPGANPGYTF
TGTGCCAGCAGCTCCCCTGGGGCTAACCCTGGCTACACCTTC
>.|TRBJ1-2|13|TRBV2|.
CASSEQILYGYTF
TGTGCCAGCAGTGAACAGATCCTCTATGGCTACACCTTC
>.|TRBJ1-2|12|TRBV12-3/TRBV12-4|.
CASSLGGRPSTF
TGTGCCAGCAGTTTAGGGGGCCGGCCTAGCACCTTC
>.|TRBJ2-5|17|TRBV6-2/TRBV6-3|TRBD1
CASSYGGSGTGVKTQYF
TGTGCCAGCAGTTACGGAGGGAGCGGGACAGGGGTAAAGACCCAGTACTTC
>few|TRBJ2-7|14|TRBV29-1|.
CSVAGGQGSYEQYF
TGCAGCGTTGCAGGTGGGCAGGGGTCCTACGAGCAGTACTTC
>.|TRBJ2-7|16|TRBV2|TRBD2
CASRAGLANAPYEQYF
TGTGCCAGCAGGGCCGGACTAGCGAATGCTCCATACGAGCAGTACTTC
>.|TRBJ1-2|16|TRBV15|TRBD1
CATSRARETGGTGYTF
TGTGCCACCAGCAGAGCCCGGGAGACAGGGGGAACTGGCTACACCTTC
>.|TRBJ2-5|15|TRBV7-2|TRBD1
CASSLQAGGVETQYF
TGTGCCAGCAGCTTACAGGCAGGGGGCGTGGAGACCCAGTACTTC
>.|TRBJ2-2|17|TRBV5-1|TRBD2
CASNRLAGGLNTGELFF
TGCGCCAGCAACCGACTAGCGGGAGGCCTGAACACCGGGGAGCTGTTTTTT
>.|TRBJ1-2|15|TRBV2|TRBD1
CASSSRDRGLNGYTF
TGTGCCAGCAGTTCCCGGGACAGGGGGCTGAATGGCTACACCTTC
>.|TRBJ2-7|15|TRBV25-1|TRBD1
CASRRAGTGDYEQYF
TGTGCCAGCAGAAGAGCCGGGACAGGAGACTACGAGCAGTACTTC
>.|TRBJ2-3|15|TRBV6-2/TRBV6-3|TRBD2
CASSYWRETTDTQYF
TGTGCCAGCAGTTACTGGCGGGAGACCACAGATACGCAGTATTTT
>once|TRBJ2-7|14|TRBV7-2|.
CASSPGRHSYEQYF
TGTGCCAGCAGCCCAGGGAGGCACTCCTACGAGCAGTACTTC